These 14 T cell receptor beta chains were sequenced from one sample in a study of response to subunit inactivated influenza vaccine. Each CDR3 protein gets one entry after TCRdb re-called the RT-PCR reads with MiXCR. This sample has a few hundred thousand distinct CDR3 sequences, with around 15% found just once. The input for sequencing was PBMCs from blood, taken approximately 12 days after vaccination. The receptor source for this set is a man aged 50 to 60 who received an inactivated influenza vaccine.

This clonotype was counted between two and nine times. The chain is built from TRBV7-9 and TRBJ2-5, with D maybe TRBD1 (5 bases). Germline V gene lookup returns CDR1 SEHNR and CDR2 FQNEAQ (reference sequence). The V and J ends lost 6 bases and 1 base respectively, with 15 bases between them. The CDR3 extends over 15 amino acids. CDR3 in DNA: TGTGCCAGCAGTTACCAGCGACAGACCCAAGAGACCCAGTACTTC. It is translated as CASSYQRQTQETQYF.

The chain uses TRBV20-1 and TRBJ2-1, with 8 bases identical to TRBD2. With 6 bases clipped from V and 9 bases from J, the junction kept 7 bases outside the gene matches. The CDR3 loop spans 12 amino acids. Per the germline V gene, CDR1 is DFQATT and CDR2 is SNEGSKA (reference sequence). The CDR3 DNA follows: TGCAGTGCGGGGACTAGGGGACTTGAGCAGTTCTTC. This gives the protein CSAGTRGLEQFF.

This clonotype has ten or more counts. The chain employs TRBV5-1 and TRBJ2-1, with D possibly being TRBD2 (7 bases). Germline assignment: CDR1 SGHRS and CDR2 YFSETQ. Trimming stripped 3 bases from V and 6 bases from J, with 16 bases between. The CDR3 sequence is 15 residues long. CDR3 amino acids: CASSYVVGGLNEQFF. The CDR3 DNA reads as TGCGCCAGCAGCTACGTGGTGGGGGGGCTCAATGAGCAGTTCTTC.

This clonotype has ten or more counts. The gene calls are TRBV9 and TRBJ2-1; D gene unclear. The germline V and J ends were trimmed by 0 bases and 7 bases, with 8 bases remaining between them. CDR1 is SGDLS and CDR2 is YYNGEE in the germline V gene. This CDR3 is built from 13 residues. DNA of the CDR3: TGTGCCAGCAGCGTAGACGTGCTAAATGAGCAGTTCTTC. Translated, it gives CASSVDVLNEQFF.

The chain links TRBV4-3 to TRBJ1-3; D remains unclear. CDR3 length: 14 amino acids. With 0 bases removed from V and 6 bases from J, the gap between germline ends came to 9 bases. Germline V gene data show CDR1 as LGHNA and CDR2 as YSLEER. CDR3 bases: TGCGCCAGCAGCCAAGAGGCAGCTTTAAACACCATATATTTT. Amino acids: CASSQEAALNTIYF.

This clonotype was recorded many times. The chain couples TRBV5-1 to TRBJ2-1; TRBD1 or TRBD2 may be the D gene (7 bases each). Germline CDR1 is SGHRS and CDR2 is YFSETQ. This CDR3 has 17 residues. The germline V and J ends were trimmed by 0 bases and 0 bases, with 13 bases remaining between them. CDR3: CASSLGQGGTSYNEQFF. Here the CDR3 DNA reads TGCGCCAGCAGCTTGGGGCAGGGGGGGACCTCCTACAATGAGCAGTTCTTC.

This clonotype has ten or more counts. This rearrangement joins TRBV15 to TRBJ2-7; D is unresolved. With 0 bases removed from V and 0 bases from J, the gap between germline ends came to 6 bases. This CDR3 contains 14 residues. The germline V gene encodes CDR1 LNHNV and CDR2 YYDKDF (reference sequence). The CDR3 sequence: CATSREDGSYEQYF. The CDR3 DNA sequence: TGTGCCACCAGCAGAGAGGACGGCTCCTACGAGCAGTACTTC.

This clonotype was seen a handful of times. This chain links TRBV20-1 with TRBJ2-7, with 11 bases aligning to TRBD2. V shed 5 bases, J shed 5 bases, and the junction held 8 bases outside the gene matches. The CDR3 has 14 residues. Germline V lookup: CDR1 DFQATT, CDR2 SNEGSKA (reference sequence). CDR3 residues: CSAPLAGVINEQYF. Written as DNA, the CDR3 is TGCAGTGCTCCACTAGCGGGAGTTATCAACGAGCAGTACTTC.

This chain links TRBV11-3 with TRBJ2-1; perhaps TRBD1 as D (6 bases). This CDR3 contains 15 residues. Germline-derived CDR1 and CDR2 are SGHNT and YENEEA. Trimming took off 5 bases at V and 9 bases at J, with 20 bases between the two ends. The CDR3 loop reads CASSGMDSRSGEQFF. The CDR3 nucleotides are TGTGCCAGCAGCGGTATGGACAGCCGTTCCGGTGAGCAGTTCTTC. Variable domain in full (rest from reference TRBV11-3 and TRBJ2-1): EAGVVQSPRYKIIEKKQPVAFWCNPISGHNTLYWYLQNLGQGPELLIRYENEEAVDDSQLPKDRFSAERLKGVDSTLKIQPAELGDSAVYLCASSGMDSRSGEQFFGPGTRLTVL.

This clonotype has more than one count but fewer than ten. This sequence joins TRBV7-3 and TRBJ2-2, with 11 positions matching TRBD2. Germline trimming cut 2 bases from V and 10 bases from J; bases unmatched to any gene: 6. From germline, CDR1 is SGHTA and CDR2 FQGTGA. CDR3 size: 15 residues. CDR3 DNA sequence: TGTGCCAGCAGCTTAGGGGGGACTAGCGGCCAGGAGCTGTTTTTT. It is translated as CASSLGGTSGQELFF.

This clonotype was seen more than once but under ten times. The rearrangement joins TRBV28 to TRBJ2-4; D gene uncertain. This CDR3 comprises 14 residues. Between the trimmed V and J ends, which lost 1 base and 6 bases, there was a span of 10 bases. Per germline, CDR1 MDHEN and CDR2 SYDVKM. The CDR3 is CASSLLLRGNIQYF. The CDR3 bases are TGTGCCAGCAGTTTATTGCTCAGAGGAAACATTCAGTACTTC.

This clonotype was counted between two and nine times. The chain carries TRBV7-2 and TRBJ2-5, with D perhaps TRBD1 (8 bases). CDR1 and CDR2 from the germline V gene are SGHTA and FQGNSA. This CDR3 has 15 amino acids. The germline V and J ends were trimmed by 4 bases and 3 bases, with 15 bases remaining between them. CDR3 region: CASSWGTGGEETQYF. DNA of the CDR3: TGTGCCAGCAGCTGGGGAACAGGGGGGGAAGAGACCCAGTACTTC.

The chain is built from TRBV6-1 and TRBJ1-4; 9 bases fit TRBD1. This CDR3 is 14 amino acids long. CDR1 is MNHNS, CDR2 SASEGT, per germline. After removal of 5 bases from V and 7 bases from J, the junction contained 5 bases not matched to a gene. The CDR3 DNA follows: TGTGCCAGCAGTAAACAGGGGGCGCTTGAAAAACTGTTTTTT. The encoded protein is CASSKQGALEKLFF.

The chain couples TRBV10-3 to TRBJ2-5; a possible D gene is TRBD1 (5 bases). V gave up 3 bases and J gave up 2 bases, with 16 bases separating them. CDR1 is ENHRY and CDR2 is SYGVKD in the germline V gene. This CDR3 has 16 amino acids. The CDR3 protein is CAISEVTGGTQETQYF. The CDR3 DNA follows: TGTGCCATCAGTGAAGTAACAGGCGGTACTCAAGAGACCCAGTACTTC.